Below are 15 T cell receptor beta chains sequenced from a single sample in a study of cytomegalovirus exposure and HLA in healthy donors. Repertoires were generated with immunoSEQ multiplex PCR, while TCRdb's copy carries only in-frame clones and drops some. The data show about 120,000 clones, about 83% seen once. Sequencing input: PBMCs. These receptors were obtained from a woman in her thirties in good health and CMV-seronegative.

This rearrangement joins TRBV6-5 to TRBJ1-6; D perhaps matches TRBD1 (5 bases). This CDR3 region has 14 residues. Germline CDR1 is MNHEY and CDR2 is SVGAGI. V was clipped by 6 bases and J by 6 bases, with 12 bases between them. CDR3 coding DNA: TGTGCCAGCAGGATGGGGCAGGGTAATTCACCCCTCCACTTT. Amino acids: CASRMGQGNSPLHF.

The chain employs TRBV4-3 and TRBJ2-3; possible D gene TRBD2, 6 bases. V was pared by 1 base and J by 6 bases, with 17 bases between. CDR1 and CDR2 from the germline V gene are LGHNA and YSLEER. The CDR3 contains 16 residues. DNA of the CDR3: TGCGCCAGCAGCCAAGGGTTGGGGGGTCTTGTGGATACGCAGTATTTT. Its translation: CASSQGLGGLVDTQYF.

The chain links TRBV7-2 to TRBJ1-1; D uncertain. CDR3 length: 13 residues. Looked up from germline, CDR1 is SGHTA and CDR2 is FQGNSA. V gave up 1 base and J gave up 3 bases, with 6 bases separating them. The chain's CDR3 is CASSLGPDTEAFF. DNA of the CDR3: TGTGCCAGCAGCTTAGGGCCTGACACTGAAGCTTTCTTT.

J is TRBJ2-7 and V is TRBV7-2; 10 bases match TRBD1. The CDR3 is made up of 15 amino acids. Germline V gene sequence: CDR1 SGHTA, CDR2 FQGNSA. V shed 4 bases, J shed 5 bases, and the junction held 8 bases outside the gene matches. CDR3 coding DNA: TGTGCCAGCAGCTCCCGGGCTGGGACAGGGGACGAGCAGTACTTC. Translation gives CASSSRAGTGDEQYF. Full variable domain (outside the CDR3, taken from reference TRBV7-2 and TRBJ2-7): GAGVSQSPSNKVTEKGKDVELRCDPISGHTALYWYRQSLGQGLEFLIYFQGNSAPDKSGLPSDRFSAERTGGSVSTLTIQRTQQEDSAVYLCASSSRAGTGDEQYFGPGTRLTVT.

The V and J genes are TRBV18 and TRBJ1-1; D is unclear. V was clipped by 2 bases and J by 5 bases, with 9 bases between them. This CDR3 comprises 13 residues. Germline assignment: CDR1 KGHSH and CDR2 LQKENI. The CDR3 region is CASSPARETEAFF. The CDR3 nucleotides are TGTGCCAGCTCACCAGCGAGGGAGACTGAAGCTTTCTTT.

The chain links TRBV11-3 to TRBJ2-1; a weak D match, TRBD1 (6 bases). CDR1 and CDR2 from the germline V gene are SGHNT and YENEEA. The V gene lost 1 base and the J gene lost 2 bases, with 9 bases spanning the gap. This CDR3 contains 15 residues. CDR3 protein: CASSLVQGTYNEQFF. Here the CDR3 DNA reads TGTGCCAGCAGCTTAGTACAGGGAACCTACAATGAGCAGTTCTTC.

This chain connects TRBV5-6 to TRBJ2-1, with 12 bases lining up with TRBD1. Unmatched junction bases numbered 4, after V lost 4 bases and J lost 8 bases. CDR3 size: 14 residues. CDR1 is SGHDT and CDR2 is YYEEEE in the germline V gene. The CDR3 DNA is TGTGCCAGCAGCCCGGGACAGGGGGCCTATGAGCAGTTCTTC. Protein product: CASSPGQGAYEQFF.

The chain combines TRBV6-5 with TRBJ2-7; D may be TRBD1 (6 bases). From germline, CDR1 is MNHEY and CDR2 SVGAGI. Trimming left V 2 bases short and J 12 bases short, with 14 bases between. CDR3 length equals 12 residues. The CDR3 loop is CASSYGGPAVYF. In DNA, the CDR3 is TGTGCCAGCAGTTACGGGGGCCCAGCAGTGTACTTC.

The chain joins TRBV29-1 to TRBJ2-1, with D possibly matching TRBD1 (6 bases). The CDR3 has 15 amino acids. CDR1 and CDR2 (germline): SQVTM, ANQGSEA. Between the trimmed V and J ends, which lost 6 bases and 2 bases, there was a span of 17 bases. Here the CDR3 reads CSVQGGEGAYNEQFF. The CDR3 nucleotides read TGCAGCGTCCAAGGGGGTGAGGGGGCCTACAATGAGCAGTTCTTC.

The CDR3 sequence is CASTLPGGAWEQFF. As DNA, the CDR3 is TGTGCCAGCACCCTCCCGGGGGGGGCCTGGGAGCAGTTCTTC. This rearrangement joins TRBV7-2 to TRBJ2-1; TRBD2 agrees at 8 bases. V was clipped by 7 bases and J by 10 bases; unmatched bases: 12. CDR3 length: 14 amino acids. CDR1 is SGHTA and CDR2 is FQGNSA in the germline V gene.

This chain uses TRBV2 with TRBJ2-5, with 9 bases lining up with TRBD2. Trimming removed 3 bases from V and 0 bases from J; junction bases left unmatched: 20. The CDR3 extends over 21 amino acids. In germline, CDR1 is SNHLY, CDR2 FYNNEI. This CDR3 reads CASSDKSFSGGPSLYQETQYF. DNA of the CDR3: TGTGCCAGCAGTGATAAGTCCTTCAGCGGGGGGCCTTCCTTGTACCAAGAGACCCAGTACTTC.

This chain joins TRBV30 and TRBJ2-1; 9 nucleotides align to TRBD1. Germline-derived CDR1 and CDR2 are GTSNPN and SVGIG (reference sequence). Trimming removed 7 bases from V and 2 bases from J; junction bases left unmatched: 3. The CDR3 has 13 amino acids. The CDR3 DNA sequence: TGTGCCTCACAGGGGGCCACCTACAATGAGCAGTTCTTC. Residues: CASQGATYNEQFF. Based on the CDR3 plus reference TRBV30 and TRBJ2-1, the full variable domain is SQTIHQWPATLVQPVGSPLSLECTVEGTSNPNLYWYRQAAGRGLQLLFYSVGIGQISSEVPQNLSASRPQDRQFILSSKKLLLSDSGFYLCASQGATYNEQFFGPGTRLTVL.

The chain is built from TRBV30 and TRBJ1-1, with 9 bases fitting TRBD1. This CDR3 comprises 15 residues. Looked up from germline, CDR1 is GTSNPN and CDR2 is SVGIG (reference sequence). V was clipped by 0 bases and J by 7 bases; unmatched bases: 9. CDR3 region: CAWSVGGQGRSEAFF. The CDR3 nucleotides are TGTGCCTGGAGTGTGGGGGGACAGGGAAGAAGTGAAGCTTTCTTT.

The chain carries TRBV19 and TRBJ2-7; 9 nucleotides line up with TRBD1. The J segment lost 5 bases and the V segment lost 5 bases, leaving 10 bases of the junction unmatched. The V gene's germline CDR1 is LNHDA and CDR2 SQIVND (reference sequence). CDR3 size: 15 residues. Written as DNA, the CDR3 is TGTGCCAGTAGTCCGCGGGGACAGGGCGGGCACGAGCAGTACTTC. Its translation is CASSPRGQGGHEQYF. Complete variable domain (other parts from reference TRBV19 and TRBJ2-7): DGGITQSPKYLFRKEGQNVTLSCEQNLNHDAMYWYRQDPGQGLRLIYYSQIVNDFQKGDIAEGYSVSREKKESFPLTVTSAQKNPTAFYLCASSPRGQGGHEQYFGPGTRLTVT.

The rearrangement links TRBV18 to TRBJ2-3, with 8 nucleotides matching TRBD2. The CDR3 contains 16 residues. CDR1 is KGHSH and CDR2 is LQKENI in the germline V gene. J lost 2 bases, V lost 2 bases, and 6 bases had no gene match. The CDR3 sequence: CASSPGLAGSTDTQYF. In DNA, the CDR3 is TGTGCCAGCTCACCAGGCCTAGCGGGCTCCACAGATACGCAGTATTTT.